Listed below are T cell receptor beta chains from one sample, sequenced in a study of OX40 agonist ivuxolimab in advanced cancers. Method: immunoSEQ multiplex PCR; TCRdb's copy keeps in-frame clones and lacks some. The table has tens of thousands of clones, roughly 82% seen once. Here the sequenced sample was CD4+ or CD8+ T cells sorted from blood, taken in a trial of the OX40 agonist ivuxolimab. Source of these receptors: an adult with an advanced solid tumor such as melanoma, head and neck, liver or kidney cancer. CDR3s include the opening cysteine and the closing phenylalanine or tryptophan. A D gene is named only where the DNA matches it firmly. Expanded clones get a size class; other rows say once, few or many, or leave the size out.

j_gene,d_gene,v_gene,abundance,CDR3nt,CDR3aa
TRBJ2-5,.,TRBV6-6,.,TGTGCCAGCAGTTACCCCGCCACCGGGGTAGAGACCCAGTACTTC,CASSYPATGVETQYF
TRBJ1-5,.,TRBV28,.,TGTGCCAGCACTGGGGGGGGCGTTAGTCAGCCCCAGCATTTT,CASTGGGVSQPQHF
TRBJ1-1,.,TRBV9,.,TGTGCCAGCAGCGTACTCGGGAACACTGAAGCTTTCTTT,CASSVLGNTEAFF
TRBJ1-2,.,TRBV7-9,.,TGTGCCAGCAGCTTAAGGGTCTTCGGGGCGGGCTATGGCTACACCTTC,CASSLRVFGAGYGYTF
TRBJ1-3,.,TRBV9,.,TGTGCCAGCAGCGTAGGTAATGGACGGACTGGAAACACCATATATTTT,CASSVGNGRTGNTIYF
TRBJ2-2,TRBD2,TRBV10-2,.,TGCGCCAGCAGTGAGGGTAGCGGGGGGGCGAACACCGGGGAGCTGTTTTTT,CASSEGSGGANTGELFF
TRBJ2-7,.,TRBV2,.,TGTGCCAGCAGTGAACAGGGGCCCTACGAGCAGTACTTC,CASSEQGPYEQYF
TRBJ2-7,.,TRBV28,.,TGTGCCAGCGGAGGGACAAGGAATTACTACGAGCAGTACTTC,CASGGTRNYYEQYF
TRBJ2-5,.,TRBV15,.,TGTGCCACCAGCAGAGAAGGCCGCGAGACCCAGTACTTC,CATSREGRETQYF
TRBJ1-6,.,TRBV14,few,TGTGCCAGCAGCCAATTCGTAGCTCCCAATTCACCCCTCCACTTT,CASSQFVAPNSPLHF
TRBJ1-2,.,TRBV29-1,.,TGCAGCGTTCGCCTGGGGCCGTCGGGCGGCTACACCTTC,CSVRLGPSGGYTF
TRBJ2-7,TRBD1,TRBV28,once,TGTGCCAGCAGTTTAAGGGGACAGGGGGGTAACGAGCAGTACTTC,CASSLRGQGGNEQYF
TRBJ2-1,.,TRBV4-1,.,TGCGCCAGCAGCCAAGTTTACGGGGACCCTTCCCGTAATGAGCAGTTCTTC,CASSQVYGDPSRNEQFF
TRBJ1-5,.,TRBV2,.,TGTGCCAGCAGACAAAGAAGGGTAAATCAGCCCCAGCATTTT,CASRQRRVNQPQHF
TRBJ2-2,.,TRBV10-3,.,TGTGCCATCAGTGAGTCGATTCCGGGAACCGGGGAGCTGTTTTTT,CAISESIPGTGELFF
TRBJ2-7,TRBD2,TRBV28,.,TGTGCCAGCAGTGAGGCTAGCGGGGGGGCTCGGGAGCAGTACTTC,CASSEASGGAREQYF
TRBJ2-5,.,TRBV10-3,.,TGTGCCATCAGTGTGTTGGACGTTCTGGAGACCCAGTACTTC,CAISVLDVLETQYF
TRBJ2-1,.,TRBV19,.,TGTGCCAGTAGTAGACGAGGTACCTACAATGAGCAGTTCTTC,CASSRRGTYNEQFF
TRBJ2-7,.,TRBV6-1,.,TGTGCCAGCAGTGTTAATAGGGGGGCCCCCTACGAGCAGTACTTC,CASSVNRGAPYEQYF
TRBJ1-6,TRBD1,TRBV7-9,.,TGTGCCAGCAGCTCGGGACAGACGAATTCACCCCTCCACTTT,CASSSGQTNSPLHF
TRBJ2-1,.,TRBV10-1,.,TGCGCCAGCAGTGAATCCAGGGGTAGGAATGAGCAGTTCTTC,CASSESRGRNEQFF
TRBJ2-1,TRBD1,TRBV5-6,few,TGTGCCAGCAGCCAGAAGGGACAGGGGTTCTACAATGAGCAGTTCTTC,CASSQKGQGFYNEQFF
TRBJ1-5,TRBD1,TRBV4-1,.,TGCGCCAGCAGCCAAGAACCAGGGGGCAAGTTTCAGCCCCAGCATTTT,CASSQEPGGKFQPQHF
TRBJ1-2,TRBD1,TRBV18,.,TGTGCCAGCTCCTCCGACAGGGGTGGCTACACCTTC,CASSSDRGGYTF
TRBJ1-2,.,TRBV19,.,TGTGCCAGTAACCCAGGGTACTATGGCTACACCTTC,CASNPGYYGYTF
TRBJ2-5,TRBD1,TRBV2,.,TGTGCCAGCAGTTTCCGGGACAGGACCGTACAAGAGACCCAGTACTTC,CASSFRDRTVQETQYF
TRBJ1-4,.,TRBV27,.,TGTGCCAGCAGTTTATCGGGAAATGTCGGGGGCGGGGGTGAAAAACTGTTTTTT,CASSLSGNVGGGGEKLFF
TRBJ2-7,.,TRBV7-2,.,TGTGCCAGCAGCCCCAACTACGAGCAGTACTTC,CASSPNYEQYF
TRBJ1-6,TRBD1,TRBV11-2,.,TGTGCCAGCAGCTTAGCGAACAGGGGTCAGGATTCCCTCCACTTT,CASSLANRGQDSLHF
TRBJ1-2,.,TRBV27,.,TGTGCCAGCAGTTTAGGCCCCGCTCTCCTCTATGGCTACACCTTC,CASSLGPALLYGYTF
TRBJ2-7,.,TRBV18,.,TGTGCCAGCTCACCACCGACACGACCTACCTACGAGCAGTACTTC,CASSPPTRPTYEQYF
TRBJ1-1,TRBD1,TRBV11-2,.,TGTGCCAGCAGCCGACAGGGGATGAACACTGAAGCTTTCTTT,CASSRQGMNTEAFF
TRBJ1-5,TRBD1,TRBV30,.,TGTGCCTGGACAGGGGGACAGGGATTGAATCAGCCCCAGCATTTT,CAWTGGQGLNQPQHF
TRBJ2-1,TRBD2,TRBV11-2,.,TGTGCCAGCAGCAATTTCAGACTAGCAGGGGAGCAGTTCTTC,CASSNFRLAGEQFF
TRBJ2-7,TRBD2,TRBV11-2,few,TGTGCCAGCAGCTCCCAGGGACTAGCGGGAGGGAGCTCCTACGAGCAGTACTTC,CASSSQGLAGGSSYEQYF
TRBJ2-2,.,TRBV7-9,.,TGTGCCAGCAGCGCCATGGGGACCGGGGAGCTGTTTTTT,CASSAMGTGELFF
TRBJ1-1,.,TRBV5-1,.,TGCGCCAGCACCAGAGGAGGAGGGGCGCTGAACACTGAAGCTTTCTTT,CASTRGGGALNTEAFF
TRBJ2-5,TRBD2,TRBV10-1,.,TGCGCCAGCAGAAGCTTAGCGGGAGGGGGGGGCAAAGAGACCCAGTACTTC,CASRSLAGGGGKETQYF
TRBJ2-2,TRBD1,TRBV28,medium-sized,TGTGCCAGCAGTTGGGACAGGGGTAACACCGGGGAGCTGTTTTTT,CASSWDRGNTGELFF
TRBJ2-1,.,TRBV6-5,.,TGTGCCAGCAGCCTTGACAGGTACAATGAGCAGTTCTTC,CASSLDRYNEQFF
TRBJ1-2,.,TRBV9,.,TGTGCCAGCAGCGCTACAGGGAACTATGGCTACACCTTC,CASSATGNYGYTF
TRBJ2-5,.,TRBV19,.,TGTGCCAGCGACCGGGGCCCCGGGTCCCAGACCCAGTACTTC,CASDRGPGSQTQYF
TRBJ2-7,.,TRBV6-5,.,TGTGCCAGCACCGTCTCCCAAATTCGAACTTACGAGCAGTACTTC,CASTVSQIRTYEQYF
TRBJ1-2,.,TRBV6-6,.,TGTGCCAGCAGTTACGAAAGGGGTAACTATGGCTACACCTTC,CASSYERGNYGYTF
TRBJ2-1,.,TRBV7-3,.,TGTGCCAGCAGCTTAACTGCCACTACCCGTGAGCAGTTCTTC,CASSLTATTREQFF
TRBJ1-1,TRBD1,TRBV5-1,.,TGCGCCAGCAGCGTGACAGGGGGATCGGCGAACACTGAAGCTTTCTTT,CASSVTGGSANTEAFF
TRBJ2-3,.,TRBV7-8,.,TGTGCCAGCGGCGGCGGGCGTTCAACCACAGATACGCAGTATTTT,CASGGGRSTTDTQYF
TRBJ1-6,.,TRBV27,.,TGTGCCAGCAGATGGTTGAAAGATAATTCACCCCTCCACTTT,CASRWLKDNSPLHF
TRBJ2-3,.,TRBV15,.,TGTGCCACCAGCTATCTAGATACCCCGGGCACAGATACGCAGTATTTT,CATSYLDTPGTDTQYF
TRBJ2-1,TRBD2,TRBV7-3,.,TGTGCCAGCAGCCCCTGGTCTAGCGGGAGCTCCTACAATGAGCAGTTCTTC,CASSPWSSGSSYNEQFF
TRBJ1-4,TRBD1,TRBV9,.,TGTGCCAGCAGCTCATCCCCCGGGACAGTTAATGAAAAACTGTTTTTT,CASSSSPGTVNEKLFF
TRBJ2-1,TRBD2,TRBV6-5,.,TGTGCCAGCAGTGTACTAGCGGGGGACAATGAGCAGTTCTTC,CASSVLAGDNEQFF
TRBJ1-1,TRBD1,TRBV28,few,TGTGCCAGCAGTTTAGGGACAGGGCTTAATGGGGGTGAAGCTTTCTTT,CASSLGTGLNGGEAFF
TRBJ2-7,.,TRBV6-1,.,TGTGCCGAGAGCATGGGGGTGGGACACTACGAGCAGTACTTC,CAESMGVGHYEQYF
TRBJ1-5,.,TRBV19,.,TGTGCCAGTAGCGAGAATACACGTAGCAATCAGCCCCAGCATTTT,CASSENTRSNQPQHF
TRBJ2-5,.,TRBV28,.,TGTGCCAGCAGTTCCGACCTCCAAGGTGGGGGGCCACGGGAGACCCAGTACTTC,CASSSDLQGGGPRETQYF
TRBJ2-1,.,TRBV7-6,few,TGTGCCAGCAGCCCCTTGGCGCGGAATTACAATGAGCAGTTCTTC,CASSPLARNYNEQFF
TRBJ1-2,TRBD1,TRBV2,.,TGTGCCAGCAGTTTACAGGGGGCGCGAGGCTACACCTTC,CASSLQGARGYTF
TRBJ1-1,.,TRBV11-3,few,TGTGCCAGCAGCATAACAGGGAGTCCGAACACTGAAGCTTTCTTT,CASSITGSPNTEAFF